The rows below give T cell receptor beta chains drawn from one sample of a study of Ad26.COV2.S vaccination and SARS-CoV-2 variants. TCRdb keeps only in-frame clones here, not all; method: immunoSEQ multiplex PCR. The sample lists about 480,000 clones, around 90% seen once, with 10% to 15% in the top ten. This material consisted of peripheral blood, taken in a trial of Ad26.COV2.S vaccine versus placebo. The receptors originated from a person aged 18 to 59 who received the Ad26.COV2.S COVID-19 vaccine or a placebo. CDR3s include the opening cysteine and the closing phenylalanine or tryptophan. Each record gives: V gene, clone size, J gene, D gene, CDR3 DNA, CDR3 protein. The D gene is left open where the match is weak. Clone size is stated in some rows and not others, as once, few, many or a class when expanded.

v_gene: TRBV7-2
abundance: NA
j_gene: TRBJ1-1
d_gene: TRBD1
CDR3nt: TGTGCCAGCAGCGTTCGGACAGGGTGGGTTACCCACACTGAAGCTTTCTTT
CDR3aa: CASSVRTGWVTHTEAFF

v_gene: TRBV6-1
abundance: NA
j_gene: TRBJ2-5
d_gene: TRBD2
CDR3nt: TGTGCCAGCAGTGAACTGGGAGGGCAGACCCAGTACTTC
CDR3aa: CASSELGGQTQYF

v_gene: TRBV27
abundance: NA
j_gene: TRBJ1-5
d_gene: NA
CDR3nt: TGTGCCAGCAGTTTACTCGGGCGGGACGAACAGCCCCAGCATTTT
CDR3aa: CASSLLGRDEQPQHF

v_gene: TRBV6-6
abundance: NA
j_gene: TRBJ2-1
d_gene: NA
CDR3nt: TGTGCCAGCAGTTACTTCGGGGACTCCTACAATGAGCAGTTCTTC
CDR3aa: CASSYFGDSYNEQFF

v_gene: TRBV30
abundance: NA
j_gene: TRBJ2-1
d_gene: NA
CDR3nt: TGTGCCTGGGCGGACGGCGGCCCCTACAATGAGCAGTTCTTC
CDR3aa: CAWADGGPYNEQFF

v_gene: TRBV5-6
abundance: NA
j_gene: TRBJ2-1
d_gene: NA
CDR3nt: TGTGCCAGCAGCCCGAACAGGGACAATGAGCAGTTCTTC
CDR3aa: CASSPNRDNEQFF

v_gene: TRBV28
abundance: once
j_gene: TRBJ2-7
d_gene: NA
CDR3nt: TGTGCCAGCAGTCTCAAATACGAGCAGTACTTC
CDR3aa: CASSLKYEQYF

v_gene: TRBV19
abundance: NA
j_gene: TRBJ2-7
d_gene: NA
CDR3nt: TGTGCCAGTAGCCCCGACGACAGCCAATACTACGAGCAGTACTTC
CDR3aa: CASSPDDSQYYEQYF

v_gene: TRBV6-2/TRBV6-3
abundance: NA
j_gene: TRBJ2-7
d_gene: NA
CDR3nt: TGTGCCAGCAGTTACACCCCGCTCGGGAGCGAGCAGTACTTC
CDR3aa: CASSYTPLGSEQYF

v_gene: TRBV4-2
abundance: NA
j_gene: TRBJ2-1
d_gene: NA
CDR3nt: TGTGCCAGCAGCCAAATTAGGGGATGGGACAATGAGCAGTTCTTC
CDR3aa: CASSQIRGWDNEQFF

v_gene: TRBV7-6
abundance: NA
j_gene: TRBJ2-1
d_gene: NA
CDR3nt: TGTGCCAGCAGCTTACAGGGTTCTTCTGGAAATGAGCAGTTCTTC
CDR3aa: CASSLQGSSGNEQFF

v_gene: TRBV6-5
abundance: NA
j_gene: TRBJ2-3
d_gene: NA
CDR3nt: TGTGCCAGCAGGACTAGCAGGGGAGATACGCAGTATTTT
CDR3aa: CASRTSRGDTQYF

v_gene: TRBV4-3
abundance: NA
j_gene: TRBJ2-1
d_gene: TRBD2
CDR3nt: TGCGCCAGCAGCCAAGATGCGGGAGGGCCCCCCTACAATGAGCAGTTCTTC
CDR3aa: CASSQDAGGPPYNEQFF

v_gene: TRBV5-6
abundance: few
j_gene: TRBJ2-7
d_gene: TRBD1
CDR3nt: TGTGCCAGCAGCCAAGGGGGCGGCCTTTCCTACGAGCAGTACTTC
CDR3aa: CASSQGGGLSYEQYF

v_gene: TRBV6-5
abundance: NA
j_gene: TRBJ1-3
d_gene: NA
CDR3nt: TGTGCCAGCAGTTCCGCTACCTCTGGAAACACCATATATTTT
CDR3aa: CASSSATSGNTIYF

v_gene: TRBV6-4
abundance: NA
j_gene: TRBJ1-1
d_gene: NA
CDR3nt: TGTGCCAGCAGTGTCTCGTTCGGGGGGGACACTGAAGCTTTCTTT
CDR3aa: CASSVSFGGDTEAFF

v_gene: TRBV7-9
abundance: NA
j_gene: TRBJ2-5
d_gene: TRBD2
CDR3nt: TGTGCCAGCAGCTTCGGGACTAGGGAGGAGGAGAGCCAGTACTTC
CDR3aa: CASSFGTREEESQYF

v_gene: TRBV6-4
abundance: NA
j_gene: TRBJ2-3
d_gene: NA
CDR3nt: TGTGCCAGCAGTGACCTAGCGAATACGCAGTATTTT
CDR3aa: CASSDLANTQYF